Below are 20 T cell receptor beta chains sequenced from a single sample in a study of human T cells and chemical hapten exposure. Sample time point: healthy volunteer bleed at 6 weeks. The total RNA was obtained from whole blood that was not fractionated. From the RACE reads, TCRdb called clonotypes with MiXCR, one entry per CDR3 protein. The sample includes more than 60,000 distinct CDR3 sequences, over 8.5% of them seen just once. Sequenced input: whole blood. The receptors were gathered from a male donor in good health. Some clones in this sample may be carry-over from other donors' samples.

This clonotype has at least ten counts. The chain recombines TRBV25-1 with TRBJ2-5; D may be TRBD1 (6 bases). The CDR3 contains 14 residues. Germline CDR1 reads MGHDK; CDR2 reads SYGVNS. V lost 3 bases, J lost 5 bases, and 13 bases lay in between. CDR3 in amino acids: CASSDRGTGETQYF. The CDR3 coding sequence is TGTGCCAGCAGTGATAGGGGGACGGGGGAGACCCAGTACTTC.

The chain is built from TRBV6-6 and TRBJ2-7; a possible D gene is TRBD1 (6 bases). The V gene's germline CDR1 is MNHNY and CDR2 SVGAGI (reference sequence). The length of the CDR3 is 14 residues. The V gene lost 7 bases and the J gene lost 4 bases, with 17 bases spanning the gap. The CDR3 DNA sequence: TGTGCCAGCACCCCCGGGACAACCCGTTACGAGCAGTACTTC. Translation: CASTPGTTRYEQYF.

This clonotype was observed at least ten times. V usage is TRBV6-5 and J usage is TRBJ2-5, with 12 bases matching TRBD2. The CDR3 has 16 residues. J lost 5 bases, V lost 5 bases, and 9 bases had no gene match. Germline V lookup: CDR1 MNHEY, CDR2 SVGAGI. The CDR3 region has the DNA TGTGCCAGCAGTGGCTCTAGCGGGGGGGCCGTTGAGACCCAGTACTTC. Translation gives CASSGSSGGAVETQYF.

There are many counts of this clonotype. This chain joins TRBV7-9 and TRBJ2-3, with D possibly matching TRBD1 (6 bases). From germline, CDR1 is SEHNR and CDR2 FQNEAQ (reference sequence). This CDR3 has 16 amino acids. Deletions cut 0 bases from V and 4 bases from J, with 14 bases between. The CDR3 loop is CASSLADPSGADTQYF. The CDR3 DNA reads TGTGCCAGCAGCTTAGCGGACCCCTCAGGGGCAGATACGCAGTATTTT.

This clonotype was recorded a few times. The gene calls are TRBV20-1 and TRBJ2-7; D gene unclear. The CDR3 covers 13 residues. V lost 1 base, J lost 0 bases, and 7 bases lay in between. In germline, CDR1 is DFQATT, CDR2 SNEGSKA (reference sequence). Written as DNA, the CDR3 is TGCAGTGCTAGAGGACCCGCCTCCTACGAGCAGTACTTC. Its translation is CSARGPASYEQYF.

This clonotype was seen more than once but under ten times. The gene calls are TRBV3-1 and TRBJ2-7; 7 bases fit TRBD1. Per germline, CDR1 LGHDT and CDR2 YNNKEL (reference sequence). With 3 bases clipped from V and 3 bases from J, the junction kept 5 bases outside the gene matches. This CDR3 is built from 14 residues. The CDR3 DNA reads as TGTGCCAGCAGCCACGGGACAGATCGCTACGAGCAGTACTTC. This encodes CASSHGTDRYEQYF.

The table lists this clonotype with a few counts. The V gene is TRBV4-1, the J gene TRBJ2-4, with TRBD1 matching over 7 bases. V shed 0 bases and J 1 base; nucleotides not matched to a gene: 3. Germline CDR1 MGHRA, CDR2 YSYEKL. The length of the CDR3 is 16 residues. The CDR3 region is CASSQEPGGAKNIQYF. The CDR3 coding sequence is TGCGCCAGCAGCCAAGAGCCAGGGGGTGCCAAAAACATTCAGTACTTC.

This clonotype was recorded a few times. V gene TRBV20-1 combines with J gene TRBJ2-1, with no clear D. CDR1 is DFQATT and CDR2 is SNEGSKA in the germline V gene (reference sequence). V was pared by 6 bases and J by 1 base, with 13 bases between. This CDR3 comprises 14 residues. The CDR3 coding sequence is TGCAGTGCAACCTCCCACACTTCCTACAATGAGCAGTTCTTC. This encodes CSATSHTSYNEQFF.

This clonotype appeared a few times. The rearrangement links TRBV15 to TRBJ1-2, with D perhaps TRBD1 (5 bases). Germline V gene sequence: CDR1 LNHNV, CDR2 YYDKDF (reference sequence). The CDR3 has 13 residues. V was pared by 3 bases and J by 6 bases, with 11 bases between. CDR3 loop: CATSSRDGNGYTF. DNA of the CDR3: TGTGCCACCAGCAGCCGGGACGGTAATGGCTACACCTTC.

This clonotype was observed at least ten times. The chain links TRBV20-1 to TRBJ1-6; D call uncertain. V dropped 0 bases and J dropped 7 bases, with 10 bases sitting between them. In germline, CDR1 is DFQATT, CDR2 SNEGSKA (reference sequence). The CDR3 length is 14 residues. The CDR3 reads CSAREGNYNSPLHF. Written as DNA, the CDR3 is TGCAGTGCTAGAGAGGGGAACTACAATTCACCCCTCCACTTT.

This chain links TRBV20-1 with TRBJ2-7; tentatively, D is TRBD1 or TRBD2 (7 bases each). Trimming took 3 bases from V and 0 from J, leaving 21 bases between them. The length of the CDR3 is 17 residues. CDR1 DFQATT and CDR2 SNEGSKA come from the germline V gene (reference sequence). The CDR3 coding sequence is TGCAGTGCTAGGCAGGGAGGGGGCGCGGGATTCTCCTACGAGCAGTACTTC. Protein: CSARQGGGAGFSYEQYF.

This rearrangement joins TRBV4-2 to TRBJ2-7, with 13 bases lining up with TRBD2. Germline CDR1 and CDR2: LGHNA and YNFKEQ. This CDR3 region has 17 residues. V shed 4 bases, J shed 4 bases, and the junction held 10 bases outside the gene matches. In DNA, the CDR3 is TGTGCCAGCAGCCTCTCTGGACTAGCGGGGGTTATGTACGAGCAGTACTTC. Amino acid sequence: CASSLSGLAGVMYEQYF.

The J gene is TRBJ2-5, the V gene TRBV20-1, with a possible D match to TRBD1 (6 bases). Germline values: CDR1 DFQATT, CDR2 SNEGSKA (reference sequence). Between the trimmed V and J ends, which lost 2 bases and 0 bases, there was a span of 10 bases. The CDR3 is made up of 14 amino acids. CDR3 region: CSARSGTYQETQYF. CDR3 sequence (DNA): TGCAGTGCTAGATCCGGGACATACCAAGAGACCCAGTACTTC.

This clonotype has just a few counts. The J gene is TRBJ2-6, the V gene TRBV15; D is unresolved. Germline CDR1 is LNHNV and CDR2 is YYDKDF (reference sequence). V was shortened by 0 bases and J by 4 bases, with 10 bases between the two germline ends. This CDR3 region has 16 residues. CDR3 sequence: CATSRDLAAGANVLTF. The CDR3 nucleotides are TGTGCCACCAGCAGAGATCTCGCGGCAGGGGCCAACGTCCTGACTTTC.

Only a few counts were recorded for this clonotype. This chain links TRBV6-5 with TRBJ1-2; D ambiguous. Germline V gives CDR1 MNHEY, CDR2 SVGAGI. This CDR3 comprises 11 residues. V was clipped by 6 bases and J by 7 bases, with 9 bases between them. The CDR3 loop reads CASSSNGGYTF. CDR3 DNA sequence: TGTGCCAGCAGCTCAAATGGTGGCTACACCTTC.

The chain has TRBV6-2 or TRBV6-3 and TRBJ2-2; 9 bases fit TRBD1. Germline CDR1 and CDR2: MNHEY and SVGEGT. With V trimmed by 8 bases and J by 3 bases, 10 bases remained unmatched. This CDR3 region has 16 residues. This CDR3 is CASSEAGQGDTGELFF. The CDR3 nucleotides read TGTGCCAGCTCTGAGGCGGGACAGGGAGACACCGGGGAGCTGTTTTTT.

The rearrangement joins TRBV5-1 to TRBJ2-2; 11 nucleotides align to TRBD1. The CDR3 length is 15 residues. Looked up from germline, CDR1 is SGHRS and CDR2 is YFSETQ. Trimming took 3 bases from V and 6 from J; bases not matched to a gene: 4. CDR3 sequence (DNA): TGCGCCAGCAGCTGGACAGGGGGCGCGTCCGGGGAGCTGTTTTTT. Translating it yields CASSWTGGASGELFF.

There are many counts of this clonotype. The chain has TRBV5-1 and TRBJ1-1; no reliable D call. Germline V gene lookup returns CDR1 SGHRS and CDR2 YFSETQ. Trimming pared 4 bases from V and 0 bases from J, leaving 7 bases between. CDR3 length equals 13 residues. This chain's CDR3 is CASSPGLNTEAFF. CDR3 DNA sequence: TGCGCCAGCAGCCCTGGACTGAACACTGAAGCTTTCTTT.

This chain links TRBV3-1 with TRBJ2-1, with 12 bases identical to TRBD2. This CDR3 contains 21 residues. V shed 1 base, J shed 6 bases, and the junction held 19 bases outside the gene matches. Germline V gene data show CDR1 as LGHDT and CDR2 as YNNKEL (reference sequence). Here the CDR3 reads CASSQGSPLAGGPERLNEQFF. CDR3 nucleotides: TGTGCCAGCAGCCAAGGGTCCCCGCTAGCGGGAGGGCCTGAAAGACTCAATGAGCAGTTCTTC.

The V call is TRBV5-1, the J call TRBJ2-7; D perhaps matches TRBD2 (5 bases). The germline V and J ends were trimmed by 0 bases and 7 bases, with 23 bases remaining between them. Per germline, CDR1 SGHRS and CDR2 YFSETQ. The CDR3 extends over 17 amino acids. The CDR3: CASSLAGVWSSSGEQYF. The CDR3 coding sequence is TGCGCCAGCAGCTTGGCCGGGGTCTGGTCCTCCTCGGGGGAGCAGTACTTC.